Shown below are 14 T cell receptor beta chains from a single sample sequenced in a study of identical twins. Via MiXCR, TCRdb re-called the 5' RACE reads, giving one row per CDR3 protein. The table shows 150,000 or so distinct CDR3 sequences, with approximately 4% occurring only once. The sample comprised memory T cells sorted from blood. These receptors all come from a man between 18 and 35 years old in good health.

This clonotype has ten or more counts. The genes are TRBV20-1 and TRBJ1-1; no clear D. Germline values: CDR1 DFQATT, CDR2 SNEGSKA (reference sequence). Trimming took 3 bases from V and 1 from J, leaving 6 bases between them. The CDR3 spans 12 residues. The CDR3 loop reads CSASGQNTEAFF. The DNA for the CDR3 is TGCAGTGCTAGTGGGCAGAACACTGAAGCTTTCTTT.

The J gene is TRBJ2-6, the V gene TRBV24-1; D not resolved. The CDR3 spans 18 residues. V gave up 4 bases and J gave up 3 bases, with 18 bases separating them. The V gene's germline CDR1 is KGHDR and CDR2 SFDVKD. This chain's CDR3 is CATSDAKYEEYGANVLTF. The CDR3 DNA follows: TGTGCCACCAGTGACGCTAAATACGAGGAGTATGGGGCCAACGTCCTGACTTTC.

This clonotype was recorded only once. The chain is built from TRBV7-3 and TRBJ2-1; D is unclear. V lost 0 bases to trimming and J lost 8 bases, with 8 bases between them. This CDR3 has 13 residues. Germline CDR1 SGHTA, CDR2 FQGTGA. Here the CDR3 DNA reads TGTGCCAGCAGCTTAACGGGTAGGCATGAGCAGTTCTTC. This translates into CASSLTGRHEQFF.

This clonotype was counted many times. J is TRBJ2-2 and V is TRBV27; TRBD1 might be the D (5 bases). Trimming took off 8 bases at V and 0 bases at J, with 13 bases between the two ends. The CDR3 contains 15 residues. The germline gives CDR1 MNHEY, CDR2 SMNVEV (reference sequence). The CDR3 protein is CASQPGRANTGELFF. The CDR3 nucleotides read TGTGCCAGCCAACCAGGCAGGGCGAACACCGGGGAGCTGTTTTTT.

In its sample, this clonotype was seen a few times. The CDR3 nucleotides are TGTGCCAGCAGCCAACTTGTGGGCGCAGATACGCAGTATTTT. Its translation: CASSQLVGADTQYF. The V call is TRBV14, the J call TRBJ2-3, with no clear D. V lost 2 bases to trimming and J lost 4 bases, with 10 bases between them. CDR1 is SGHDN and CDR2 is FVKESK in the germline V gene. This CDR3 contains 14 residues.

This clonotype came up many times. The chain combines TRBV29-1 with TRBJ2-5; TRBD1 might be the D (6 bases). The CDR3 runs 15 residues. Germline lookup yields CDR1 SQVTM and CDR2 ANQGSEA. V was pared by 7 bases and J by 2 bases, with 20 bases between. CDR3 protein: CSAMLGTNTQETQYF. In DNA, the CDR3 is TGCAGCGCTATGCTCGGGACAAATACACAAGAGACCCAGTACTTC. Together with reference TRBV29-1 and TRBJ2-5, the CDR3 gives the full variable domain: SAVISQKPSRDICQRGTSLTIQCQVDSQVTMMFWYRQQPGQSLTLIATANQGSEATYESGFVIDKFPISRPNLTFSTLTVSNMSPEDSSIYLCSAMLGTNTQETQYFGPGTRLLVL.

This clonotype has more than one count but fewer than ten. The CDR3 reads CASRSPRGGSGNERNTGELFF. For the CDR3, the DNA is TGTGCCAGCAGATCCCCTCGAGGGGGTAGCGGGAATGAGCGGAACACCGGGGAGCTGTTTTTT. The chain combines TRBV6-2 or TRBV6-3 with TRBJ2-2; TRBD2 aligns across 8 bases. V shed 6 bases, J shed 1 base, and the junction held 22 bases outside the gene matches. CDR1 is MNHEY and CDR2 is SVGEGT in the germline V gene. The CDR3 contains 21 residues.

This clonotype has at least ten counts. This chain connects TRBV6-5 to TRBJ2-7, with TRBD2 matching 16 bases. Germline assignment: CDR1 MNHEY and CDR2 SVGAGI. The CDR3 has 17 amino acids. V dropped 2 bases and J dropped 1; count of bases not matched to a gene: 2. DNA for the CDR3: TGTGCCAGCAGTTACGGGACTAGCGGGAGGGCTTCCTACGAGCAGTACTTC. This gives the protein CASSYGTSGRASYEQYF.

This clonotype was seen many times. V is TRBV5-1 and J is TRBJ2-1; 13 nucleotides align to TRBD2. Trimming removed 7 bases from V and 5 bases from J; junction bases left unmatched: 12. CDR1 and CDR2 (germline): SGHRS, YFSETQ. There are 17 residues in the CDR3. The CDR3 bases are TGCGCCAGCTTTCCCGGGATCGGGACTAGCGGGAACAATGAGCAGTTCTTC. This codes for CASFPGIGTSGNNEQFF.

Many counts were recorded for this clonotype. The CDR3 nucleotides read TGCGCCAGCAGGGGTGACGACCAGACCCAGTACTTC. Protein: CASRGDDQTQYF. The rearrangement links TRBV5-1 to TRBJ2-5, with D hard to call. The V end was cut by 5 bases, the J end by 6 bases, with 11 bases between. CDR3 size: 12 residues. Germline values: CDR1 SGHRS, CDR2 YFSETQ.

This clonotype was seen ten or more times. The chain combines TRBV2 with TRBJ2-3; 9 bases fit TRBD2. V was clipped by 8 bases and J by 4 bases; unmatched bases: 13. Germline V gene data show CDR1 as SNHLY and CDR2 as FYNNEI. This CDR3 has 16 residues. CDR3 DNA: TGTGCCAGCCGGTTAGGAGCGGGAGGAGGAGCAGATACGCAGTATTTT. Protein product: CASRLGAGGGADTQYF.

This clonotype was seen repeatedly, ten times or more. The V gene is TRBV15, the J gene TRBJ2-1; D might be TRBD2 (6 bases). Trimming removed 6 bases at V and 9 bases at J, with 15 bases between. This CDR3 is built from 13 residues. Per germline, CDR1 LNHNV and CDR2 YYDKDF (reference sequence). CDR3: CATRRDSGGEQFF. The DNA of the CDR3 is TGTGCCACCAGACGGGACTCCGGAGGTGAGCAGTTCTTC.

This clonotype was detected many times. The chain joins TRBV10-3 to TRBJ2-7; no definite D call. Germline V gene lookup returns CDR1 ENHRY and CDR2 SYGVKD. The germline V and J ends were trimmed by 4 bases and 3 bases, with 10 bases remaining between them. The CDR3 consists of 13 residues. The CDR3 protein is CAISGGNFYEQYV. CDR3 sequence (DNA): TGTGCCATCAGTGGCGGTAACTTCTACGAGCAGTACGTC.

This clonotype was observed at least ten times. The CDR3: CASSAGQLSSYNSPLHF. The CDR3, as DNA: TGCGCCAGCAGCGCTGGACAGTTAAGCTCCTATAATTCACCCCTCCACTTT. The rearrangement joins TRBV5-1 to TRBJ1-6; D might be TRBD1 (6 bases). Germline-derived CDR1 and CDR2 are SGHRS and YFSETQ. This CDR3 has 17 amino acids. V lost 4 bases, J lost 0 bases, and 14 bases lay in between.